A selection of T cell receptor beta chains follows, all from one sample in a study of radiotherapy plus CTLA-4 blockade in lung cancer. Libraries were prepared by immunoSEQ multiplex PCR; TCRdb keeps only in-frame clonotypes and omits some of them. The sample holds 60,000 to 70,000 clones, roughly 78% seen once. The specimen was peripheral blood, collected from a patient treated with radiotherapy plus ipilimumab. These receptor sequences come from a human donor with non-small cell lung cancer who had a complete response to radiotherapy plus ipilimumab. Each CDR3 is given with its conserved first and last residue. Each record gives: clone size, CDR3 length, J gene, V gene, D gene, CDR3 protein, CDR3 DNA. D genes are given only for firm matches. Part of the rows lack a size; the others show once, few, many or a class for expanded clones.

-,14,TRBJ1-5,TRBV7-8,-,CASSFRLRDQPQHF,TGTGCCAGCAGCTTTCGTCTGAGGGATCAGCCCCAGCATTTT
-,15,TRBJ1-4,TRBV10-2,-,CASSDTGATNEKLFF,TGCGCCAGCTCCGATACCGGGGCAACTAATGAAAAACTGTTTTTT
-,15,TRBJ2-7,TRBV29-1,TRBD1,CSVEDRGTVSYEQYF,TGCAGCGTTGAAGATCGTGGGACAGTGTCCTACGAGCAGTACTTC
-,18,TRBJ1-5,TRBV28,-,CASSLSVLFRGGNQPQHF,TGTGCCAGCAGTTTATCCGTTTTATTTCGGGGAGGCAATCAGCCCCAGCATTTT
-,15,TRBJ2-1,TRBV6-4,TRBD2,CASSEVAGGINEQFF,TGTGCCAGCAGTGAGGTAGCGGGGGGCATAAATGAGCAGTTCTTC
-,14,TRBJ2-3,TRBV9,TRBD1,CASSVDPSTGAQYF,TGTGCCAGCAGCGTAGACCCATCCACAGGGGCGCAGTATTTT
once,12,TRBJ2-1,TRBV7-2,-,CASSLTVYEQFF,TGTGCCAGCAGCTTAACCGTGTATGAGCAGTTCTTC
-,13,TRBJ2-4,TRBV7-2,-,CASSLSLQDIQYF,TGTGCCAGCAGCTTAAGCTTGCAGGACATTCAGTACTTC
-,16,TRBJ1-5,TRBV5-6,TRBD1,CASSLRQGVGNQPQHF,TGTGCCAGCAGTTTGAGACAGGGAGTGGGCAATCAGCCCCAGCATTTT
-,13,TRBJ1-1,TRBV10-3,-,CAIRRTERDEAFF,TGTGCCATCAGGAGGACGGAACGAGATGAAGCTTTCTTT
once,12,TRBJ1-2,TRBV2,-,CASRTDSYGYTF,TGTGCCAGCAGAACGGACAGCTATGGCTACACCTTC
-,15,TRBJ2-1,TRBV12-5,TRBD1,CASGLEGRGLSEQFF,TGTGCTAGTGGTTTGGAAGGCAGGGGGTTGAGTGAGCAGTTCTTC
-,12,TRBJ2-7,TRBV27,-,CASRRDSLEQYF,TGTGCCAGCAGAAGAGACAGTCTCGAGCAGTACTTC
-,13,TRBJ1-4,TRBV18,-,CASSPEFSLGLFF,TGTGCCAGCTCACCAGAGTTTTCTTTGGGACTGTTTTTT
-,16,TRBJ2-2,TRBV5-1,TRBD2,CASSPKASGEAGELFF,TGCGCCAGCAGCCCCAAAGCTAGCGGGGAGGCCGGGGAGCTGTTTTTT
-,14,TRBJ1-1,TRBV18,TRBD1,CASSPIGQGSGAFF,TGTGCCAGCTCACCAATCGGACAGGGGAGTGGAGCTTTCTTT
-,16,TRBJ2-1,TRBV25-1,-,CASSPGLQNRNNEQFF,TGTGCCAGCAGTCCTGGACTACAAAACCGTAACAATGAGCAGTTCTTC
once,16,TRBJ2-2,TRBV7-7,-,CASSLVGSANTGELFF,TGTGCTAGCAGCTTAGTGGGGAGCGCGAACACCGGGGAGCTGTTTTTT
-,13,TRBJ1-1,TRBV7-6,-,CASSLDRNTEAFF,TGTGCCAGCAGCTTAGACAGGAACACTGAAGCTTTCTTT
-,16,TRBJ2-5,TRBV6-5,-,CASSYGLSAARGTQYF,TGTGCCAGCAGTTACGGCTTGTCTGCTGCTCGGGGGACCCAGTACTTC
-,12,TRBJ2-7,TRBV2,TRBD2,CASSLSGGEQYF,TGTGCCAGCAGCCTCTCGGGGGGCGAGCAGTACTTC
-,16,TRBJ2-3,TRBV5-6,TRBD2,CASSYLAGGITDTQYF,TGTGCCAGCAGCTACTTAGCGGGAGGGATCACAGATACGCAGTATTTT
-,15,TRBJ2-1,TRBV4-3,-,CASSQGPGPGNEQFF,TGCGCCAGCAGCCAAGGGCCGGGGCCTGGCAATGAGCAGTTCTTC
-,12,TRBJ2-3,TRBV6-6,-,CAGGRGTDTQYF,TGTGCGGGGGGGCGGGGGACAGATACGCAGTATTTT
-,17,TRBJ2-2,TRBV7-2,TRBD2,CASSSSGLAGGTGELFF,TGTGCCAGCAGCTCCTCAGGACTAGCGGGGGGAACCGGGGAGCTGTTTTTT